The T cell receptor (beta chain) under discussion was sequenced for a study of T cells expressing NK-cell markers. The wider study: Sequenced donors, eight in total, included seven who were HCMV-seropositive and one who was seronegative.

Of note for this clonotype: Its antigen is currently unknown.

Study findings and constraints: Each of 5 to 7 donors carried dominant NKG2C+ clonotypes accounting for about 1.0-8% of CD8+ T cells. There remained a lack of clarity about HCMV specificity of expanded NKG2C+ T cell clones.

5'RACE template switching built TCR beta cDNA with unique molecular identifiers. TCRdb re-called the 5' RACE reads, yielding one record per CDR3 amino acid sequence without DNA. Recorded for this sample: over 150,000 distinct CDR3 sequences. There are 13 residues in the CDR3. Germline V lookup: CDR1 SQVTM, CDR2 ANQGSEA. The receptor comes from a woman in her forties or fifties in good health. The V call is TRBV29-1, the J call TRBJ1-5; the D call from TCRdb, TRBD1, cannot be confirmed without DNA. Sequencing used blood T cells: a sorted CD56 or NKG2C T cell subset, CD4+ or CD8+ T cells, or bulk PBMC T cells (not recorded which). The CDR3: CSAGTGDYQPQHF.